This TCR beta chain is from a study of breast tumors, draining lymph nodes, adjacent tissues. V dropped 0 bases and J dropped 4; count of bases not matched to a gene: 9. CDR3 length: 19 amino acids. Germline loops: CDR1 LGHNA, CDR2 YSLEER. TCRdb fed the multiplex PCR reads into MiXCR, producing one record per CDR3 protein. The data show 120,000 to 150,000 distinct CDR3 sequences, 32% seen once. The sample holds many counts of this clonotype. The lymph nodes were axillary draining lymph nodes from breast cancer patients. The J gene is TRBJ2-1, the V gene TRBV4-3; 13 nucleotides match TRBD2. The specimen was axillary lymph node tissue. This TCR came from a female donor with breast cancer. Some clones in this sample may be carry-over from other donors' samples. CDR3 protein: CASSQDSTSGGAVYNEQFF. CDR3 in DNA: TGCGCCAGCAGCCAAGATTCCACTAGCGGGGGGGCGGTTTACAATGAGCAGTTCTTC.